This passage covers 8 T cell receptor beta chains from one sample sequenced in a study of OX40 agonist ivuxolimab in advanced cancers. Library creation used the immunoSEQ multiplex PCR assay. What TCRdb holds here is the immuneACCESS table cut down to in-frame rearrangements. Part of the clones is not present; checked against another copy, under half of the missing clones reflect an unresolved V gene, and the others are unexplained. The sample table holds tens of thousands of clones, of which 70% to 90% were seen once. The ten largest clones represent 1.5% to 2% of the sample. The sample in question was CD4+ or CD8+ T cells sorted from blood, obtained in a trial of the OX40 agonist ivuxolimab. The origin of the receptors is an adult with an advanced solid tumor such as melanoma, head and neck, liver or kidney cancer.

V is TRBV19 and J is TRBJ1-5; D gene unclear. Trimming left V 6 bases short and J 0 bases short, with 9 bases between. The CDR3 extends over 14 amino acids. The germline CDR1 and CDR2 sequences are LNHDA and SQIVND (reference sequence). The CDR3 DNA reads as TGTGCCAGTAGACTGGCGGGTAGCAATCAGCCCCAGCATTTT. Amino acid sequence: CASRLAGSNQPQHF.

The chain couples TRBV6-5 to TRBJ2-5; the D gene is possibly TRBD1 (6 bases). Germline V CDR1 and CDR2: MNHEY, SVGAGI. This CDR3 is built from 16 residues. V was trimmed by 0 bases and J by 4 bases, leaving 15 bases between them. The CDR3 bases are TGTGCCAGCAGTTACTCGGGGGCAGAGGGTAGAGAGACCCAGTACTTC. Amino acid sequence: CASSYSGAEGRETQYF.

A single count supports this clone. The genes are TRBV4-1 and TRBJ2-7, with 9 bases aligning to TRBD1. The CDR3 sequence is 15 residues long. J gave up 2 bases and V 1 base, and 3 bases lay outside the gene matches. CDR1 is MGHRA and CDR2 is YSYEKL in the germline V gene. CDR3 residues: CASSQAGTGTYEQYF. The CDR3 DNA reads TGCGCCAGCAGCCAAGCCGGGACAGGGACCTACGAGCAGTACTTC.

V gene TRBV2 combines with J gene TRBJ2-5; TRBD2 matches 8 bases. The V segment lost 4 bases and the J segment 5 bases; nucleotides outside the gene matches: 9. Germline lookup yields CDR1 SNHLY and CDR2 FYNNEI. The CDR3 is made up of 15 amino acids. The DNA of the CDR3 is TGTGCCAGCAGTGGACTAGCGCTCCCGAGGGAGACCCAGTACTTC. Translated, it gives CASSGLALPRETQYF.

The chain couples TRBV6-1 to TRBJ1-6; no clear D. The CDR3 runs to 15 residues. Looked up from germline, CDR1 is MNHNS and CDR2 is SASEGT. V lost 4 bases and J lost 9, with 16 bases in between. The CDR3 sequence is CASSGGRVTVSPLHF. The CDR3 region has the DNA TGTGCCAGCAGTGGGGGAAGGGTTACGGTTTCACCCCTCCACTTT.

This sequence joins TRBV5-1 and TRBJ1-1, with unresolved D. Germline CDR1 and CDR2: SGHRS and YFSETQ. The CDR3 loop spans 14 amino acids. V dropped 2 bases and J dropped 3 bases, with 11 bases sitting between them. The CDR3 DNA follows: TGCGCCAGCAGCTTCCATGGGAGGGACACTGAAGCTTTCTTT. It translates to CASSFHGRDTEAFF.

The chain couples TRBV6-1 to TRBJ2-5; tentative D call: TRBD2 (7 bases). The J call is in doubt because the DNA end fits TRBJ2-7 better. Germline loops: CDR1 MNHNS, CDR2 SASEGT. The length of the CDR3 is 14 residues. This CDR3 reads CASIEGGDVNEQYF. CDR3 sequence (DNA): TGTGCCAGCATCGAAGGGGGGGACGTCAACGAGCAGTACTTC.

The V and J genes are TRBV7-8 and TRBJ2-6; 9 bases line up with TRBD1. The ends lost 5 bases at V and 1 base at J; junction bases unmatched: 3. This CDR3 contains 16 residues. Per germline, CDR1 SGHVS and CDR2 FQNEAQ. CDR3 residues: CASSGGTGSGANVLTF. The CDR3, as DNA: TGTGCCAGCAGCGGCGGGACAGGGTCTGGGGCCAACGTCCTGACTTTC.